This T cell receptor beta chain emerged from a study of CD8 T cells in ankylosing spondylitis. TCRdb passed the 5' RACE reads through MiXCR, listing each CDR3 protein once. The sample consists of fewer than 250,000 distinct CDR3 sequences, roughly 24% of them appearing once. Germline CDR1 reads SGHTA; CDR2 reads FQGNSA. The CDR3 contains 17 residues. Trimming took 1 base from V and 5 from J; bases not matched to a gene: 6. The source of this sequence is a male donor with ankylosing spondylitis or in good health (not recorded which). The material sequenced was blood, either unsorted or a sorted T cell fraction (not recorded which). The chain links TRBV7-2 to TRBJ2-3; 13 nucleotides line up with TRBD2. CDR3 DNA: TGTGCCAGCAGCTTAGGAACTAGCGGGAGGGTTGGAGATACGCAGTATTTT. Amino acids: CASSLGTSGRVGDTQYF.